This T cell receptor beta chain was identified during a study of cytomegalovirus exposure and HLA in healthy donors. Broader study findings: In a later analysis, an Asian-associated ancestry cluster reportedly showed fewer N-insertions than the approximately 610-donor mean. Later analysis associated a missense DCLRE1C variant with TCR beta V- and J-gene trimming. Accurate prediction of HLA-A and HLA-B alleles (for most subjects) was reportedly achieved from TCR beta sequences.

Germline CDR1 SGHRS, CDR2 YFSETQ. Trimming at V came to 4 bases and at J to 6 bases, leaving 4 bases not matched to a gene. The CDR3 totals 13 residues. This PCR relied on a set of 60 Vbeta primers and 13 Jbeta primers. In the original processing: There were about 80 million unique TCR beta chains by a later count, and approximately 11 million of them were shared. Some clones are missing from TCRdb's copy, which holds only in-frame ones; the method was immunoSEQ multiplex PCR. That table gives V, J and clone size, and the DNA gave D and trimming. The table records more than 250,000 clones, about 90% of them present only once. On this clone: Its cognate antigen is unknown.

The source of this sequence is a woman in her late teens or twenties in good health and CMV-seronegative. The V and J genes are TRBV5-1 and TRBJ2-7; 10 bases map to TRBD1. The material sequenced was PBMCs. The CDR3 sequence: CASSTGTGVEQYF. CDR3 bases: TGCGCCAGCAGCACCGGGACAGGGGTCGAGCAGTACTTC.